The 10 T cell receptor beta chains presented below share a single source sample, sequenced in a study of blood T cell repertoires in COVID-19. The repertoire was sequenced with immunoSEQ multiplex PCR; TCRdb's copy has only in-frame clones and lacks some. The sample gives under 140,000 clones, less than 85% of which show up once; approximately 3.9% is in the top ten. Sequenced: peripheral blood. These receptors all stem from a woman of 80 years or more with acute or convalescent COVID-19.

With respect to this clone: This sample also contains other DNA sequences that code for the same CDR3. V usage is TRBV6-5 and J usage is TRBJ1-2; 7 nucleotides align to TRBD1. Per germline, CDR1 MNHEY and CDR2 SVGAGI. The CDR3 has 13 amino acids. The ends lost 6 bases at V and 1 base at J; junction bases unmatched: 2. CDR3 sequence (DNA): TGTGCCAGCAGGCCAGGGGGTAACTATGGCTACACCTTC. Protein product: CASRPGGNYGYTF.

The chain uses TRBV20-1 and TRBJ2-5; 7 bases match TRBD1. The CDR3 loop spans 13 amino acids. From germline, CDR1 is DFQATT and CDR2 SNEGSKA (reference sequence). The V segment lost 3 bases and the J segment 3 bases; nucleotides outside the gene matches: 4. The CDR3: CSASTRGKETQYF. The CDR3 DNA follows: TGCAGTGCTAGTACCAGGGGGAAAGAGACCCAGTACTTC.

The genes are TRBV7-9 and TRBJ2-7; no definite D call. Germline CDR1 is SEHNR and CDR2 is FQNEAQ (reference sequence). The V and J ends lost 5 bases and 9 bases respectively, with 17 bases between them. The CDR3 covers 13 residues. CDR3 nucleotide sequence: TGTGCCAGCAGCCCGCACCCAAGCCACCCGCAGTACTTC. This gives the protein CASSPHPSHPQYF.

The chain joins TRBV4-1 to TRBJ2-3, with D tentatively TRBD1 (7 bases). The germline V and J ends were trimmed by 2 bases and 0 bases, with 12 bases remaining between them. The CDR3 sequence is 16 residues long. Germline V gene lookup returns CDR1 MGHRA and CDR2 YSYEKL. Here the CDR3 reads CASSQRGLASTDTQYF. The DNA for the CDR3 is TGCGCCAGCAGCCAAAGGGGGCTAGCGAGCACAGATACGCAGTATTTT.

V gene TRBV7-9 combines with J gene TRBJ1-1, with D tentatively TRBD1 (6 bases). Per germline, CDR1 SEHNR and CDR2 FQNEAQ (reference sequence). Trimming cost V 5 bases and J 0 bases, with 13 bases left between them. CDR3 length: 15 amino acids. The CDR3, as DNA: TGTGCCAGCAGCCTCCGGGACATCTTGAACACTGAAGCTTTCTTT. This translates into CASSLRDILNTEAFF.

The rearrangement joins TRBV2 to TRBJ2-2; D might be TRBD1 (5 bases). The CDR3 sequence is 17 residues long. The germline gives CDR1 SNHLY, CDR2 FYNNEI. V dropped 1 base and J dropped 6 bases, with 18 bases sitting between them. The CDR3 DNA reads TGTGCCAGCAGTGAAGGTTATGGGGCCCTGATCGCCGGGGAGCTGTTTTTT. Translated: CASSEGYGALIAGELFF.

The J gene is TRBJ2-7, the V gene TRBV3-1 (or the pseudogene TRBV3-2); TRBD2 agrees at 11 bases. Germline assignment: CDR1 LGHDT and CDR2 YNNKEL (reference sequence). V shed 3 bases, J shed 3 bases, and the junction held 4 bases outside the gene matches. The CDR3 is 15 amino acids. The CDR3: CASSQIAGGDYEQYF. CDR3 nucleotide sequence: TGTGCCAGCAGCCAGATAGCGGGGGGGGACTACGAGCAGTACTTC.

The rearrangement links TRBV6-2 or TRBV6-3 to TRBJ2-3, with D possibly matching TRBD2 (6 bases). CDR3 length: 16 residues. Germline lookup yields CDR1 MNHEY and CDR2 SVGEGT. Trimming cost V 6 bases and J 1 base, with 17 bases left between them. The CDR3, as DNA: TGTGCCAGCAGCTCCCGTACGGGAGTCCGCACAGATACGCAGTATTTT. It specifies CASSSRTGVRTDTQYF.

Relative to its sample, this clone is medium-sized. This CDR3 reads CASSSWTGVSHEQYF. DNA for the CDR3: TGTGCCAGCAGTTCCTGGACGGGAGTGTCCCACGAGCAGTACTTC. This sequence joins TRBV6-5 and TRBJ2-7; a possible D gene is TRBD2 (6 bases). The V gene lost 4 bases and the J gene lost 5 bases, with 18 bases spanning the gap. The CDR3 spans 15 residues. Looked up from germline, CDR1 is MNHEY and CDR2 is SVGAGI.

The gene calls are TRBV19 and TRBJ1-6; 10 nucleotides agree with TRBD1. Germline V gene data show CDR1 as LNHDA and CDR2 as SQIVND (reference sequence). The CDR3 contains 13 residues. J was trimmed by 10 bases and V by 7 bases; bases with no gene match: 4. In DNA, the CDR3 is TGTGCCAGTACCCGGGACAGGGGATCACCCCTCCACTTT. The encoded protein is CASTRDRGSPLHF.